A selection of T cell receptor beta chains follows, all from one sample in a study of cytomegalovirus exposure and HLA in healthy donors. This table comes from immunoSEQ multiplex PCR, and its TCRdb copy is limited to in-frame clones, with some not included. This sample carries 95,000 to 150,000 clones, with 0.9% to 1.2% going to the ten biggest clones. The source material was PBMCs. Receptors were obtained from a man between 18 and 29 years old in good health and CMV-seronegative. Both conserved end residues are part of each CDR3. Each record gives: D gene, J gene, CDR3 length, V gene, CDR3 protein, CDR3 DNA. The D gene is left open where the match is weak.

. | TRBJ2-7 | 13 | TRBV18 | CASSPSRGSEQYF | TGTGCCAGCTCACCATCTCGAGGTAGCGAGCAGTACTTC
TRBD2 | TRBJ2-7 | 16 | TRBV11-2 | CASFSSGTSGPHEQYF | TGTGCCAGCTTCTCGTCCGGGACTAGCGGCCCCCACGAGCAGTACTTC
TRBD1 | TRBJ2-7 | 15 | TRBV6-5 | CASREWTGSSYEQYF | TGTGCCAGCAGAGAATGGACAGGGAGCTCCTACGAGCAGTACTTC
. | TRBJ2-3 | 13 | TRBV2 | CASIVQTTDTQYF | TGTGCCAGCATAGTACAGACGACAGATACGCAGTATTTT
. | TRBJ2-7 | 15 | TRBV7-9 | CASNHQGKTGYEQYF | TGTGCCAGCAACCACCAGGGTAAAACGGGCTACGAGCAGTACTTC
. | TRBJ1-3 | 16 | TRBV6-5 | CASSYSAGVSGNTIYF | TGTGCCAGCAGTTACTCCGCCGGAGTCTCTGGAAACACCATATATTTT
. | TRBJ2-3 | 12 | TRBV6-1 | CASSVGADTQYF | TGTGCCAGCAGCGTAGGGGCAGATACGCAGTATTTT
TRBD1 | TRBJ2-3 | 14 | TRBV5-4 | CASSFLQSTTGDDF | TGTGCCAGCAGCTTTCTCCAATCGACGACAGGGGATGATTTT
TRBD1 | TRBJ1-4 | 16 | TRBV7-6 | CASSLRQGDFGEKLFF | TGTGCCAGCAGCTTGAGACAGGGGGATTTTGGGGAAAAACTGTTTTTT
TRBD1 | TRBJ2-7 | 15 | TRBV11-2 | CASSLGPQGSYEQYF | TGTGCCAGCAGCTTAGGACCACAGGGGTCCTACGAGCAGTACTTC
. | TRBJ2-7 | 14 | TRBV19 | CASSIFAGSYEQYF | TGTGCCAGTAGTATCTTCGCAGGATCCTACGAGCAGTACTTC
TRBD1 | TRBJ1-1 | 17 | TRBV5-1 | CASSLRSDRGWNTEAFF | TGCGCCAGCAGCCTCCGCTCGGACAGGGGGTGGAACACTGAAGCTTTCTTT
TRBD2 | TRBJ2-1 | 16 | TRBV4-1 | CASSPGLAARYNEQFF | TGCGCCAGCAGCCCGGGTCTAGCGGCCCGATACAATGAGCAGTTCTTC
. | TRBJ1-2 | 14 | TRBV19 | CATNRGSLVYGYTF | TGTGCCACGAATAGAGGGTCCCTCGTTTATGGCTACACCTTC
. | TRBJ2-7 | 14 | TRBV6-5 | CASSRSGGSYEQYF | TGTGCCAGCAGTCGGTCTGGAGGCTCCTACGAGCAGTACTTC
TRBD2 | TRBJ2-3 | 15 | TRBV5-1 | CASSLFSGGADTQYF | TGCGCCAGCAGCTTGTTTAGCGGGGGGGCAGATACGCAGTATTTT
. | TRBJ2-1 | 14 | TRBV6-5 | CASSYSTKGNEQFF | TGTGCCAGCAGTTACAGTACTAAAGGCAATGAGCAGTTCTTC
. | TRBJ2-3 | 15 | TRBV28 | CASSLAGRNTDTQYF | TGTGCCAGCAGTTTAGCGGGGAGAAACACAGATACGCAGTATTTT
TRBD1 | TRBJ2-2 | 15 | TRBV7-9 | CASRSPGQGTGELFF | TGTGCCAGCAGGTCTCCGGGACAGGGAACCGGGGAGCTGTTTTTT
. | TRBJ2-1 | 13 | TRBV30 | CAWRWGDYNEQFF | TGTGCCTGGAGGTGGGGGGACTACAATGAGCAGTTCTTC
. | TRBJ1-2 | 15 | TRBV5-8 | CASSLVGAKTGGYTF | TGTGCCAGCAGCTTGGTAGGGGCCAAAACAGGAGGCTACACCTTC
TRBD1 | TRBJ2-7 | 16 | TRBV5-4 | CASSLARTGGPYEQYF | TGTGCCAGCAGCTTGGCCCGGACAGGGGGTCCCTACGAGCAGTACTTC
TRBD2 | TRBJ2-3 | 15 | TRBV6-4 | CASSVTSGSADTQYF | TGTGCCAGCAGTGTCACTAGCGGGAGCGCAGATACGCAGTATTTT
. | TRBJ2-6 | 15 | TRBV27 | CASRNGGSGANVLTF | TGTGCCAGCAGAAACGGGGGCTCTGGGGCCAACGTCCTGACTTTC
TRBD2 | TRBJ2-1 | 16 | TRBV5-1 | CASSLGRAGASDEQFF | TGCGCCAGCAGCTTGGGTCGGGCGGGAGCTTCGGATGAGCAGTTCTTC
TRBD1 | TRBJ1-1 | 15 | TRBV9 | CASSVETGPGAEAFF | TGTGCCAGCAGCGTAGAGACAGGGCCGGGGGCTGAAGCTTTCTTT
. | TRBJ1-1 | 16 | TRBV18 | CASSPGEGLRGPEAFF | TGTGCCAGCTCACCGGGGGAGGGGTTGCGGGGTCCTGAAGCTTTCTTT
TRBD2 | TRBJ2-2 | 16 | TRBV9 | CASSVSPSGRSGELFF | TGTGCCAGCAGCGTATCGCCTAGCGGGAGATCCGGGGAGCTGTTTTTT
. | TRBJ1-2 | 12 | TRBV30 | CAWSVRTDGYTF | TGTGCCTGGAGTGTACGGACAGATGGCTACACCTTC
TRBD1 | TRBJ1-1 | 20 | TRBV23-1 | CASSPQELIRDRVWHTEAFF | TGCGCCAGCAGTCCACAAGAGCTCATCCGGGACAGGGTGTGGCACACTGAAGCTTTCTTT